The 26 T cell receptor beta chains below all came from one sample that was sequenced in a study of PD-1 blockade in classical Hodgkin lymphoma. Time point given: cycle 4 day 1 (C4D1), after less than 7 weeks of nivolumab. In every patient, relapse followed autologous stem cell transplantation, while exposure to brentuximab vedotin differed. Thawed PBMCs yielded CD4+ T cells through magnetic negative selection. This table comes from immunoSEQ multiplex PCR, and its TCRdb copy is limited to in-frame clones, with some not included. The sample carries 20,000 to 25,000 clones, 75% to 90% recorded once. Sequences were derived from CD4+ T cells from blood, sampled before the fourth cycle of nivolumab. The receptors come from a human donor with classical Hodgkin lymphoma.

The rearrangement links TRBV6-1 to TRBJ1-4; TRBD1 agrees at 9 bases. CDR1 MNHNS and CDR2 SASEGT come from the germline V gene. CDR3 size: 14 residues. V was clipped by 10 bases and J by 8 bases; unmatched bases: 11. The CDR3 DNA is TGTGCCACCATCCACGGGACAGGGATCGAAAAACTGTTTTTT. It is translated as CATIHGTGIEKLFF.

The rearrangement uses TRBV7-3 and TRBJ2-3, with D perhaps matching TRBD2 (6 bases). Trimming shortened V by 5 bases and J by 2 bases, and 14 bases separated the two germline ends. Germline V CDR1 and CDR2: SGHTA, FQGTGA. There are 15 residues in the CDR3. CDR3 amino acids: CASSRGGGSTDTQYF. The CDR3 coding sequence is TGTGCCAGCAGCCGGGGAGGTGGGTCCACAGATACGCAGTATTTT.

V usage is TRBV7-2 and J usage is TRBJ1-5, with D uncertain. V was shortened by 1 base and J by 0 bases, with 1 base between the two germline ends. Germline assignment: CDR1 SGHTA and CDR2 FQGNSA. The CDR3 is made up of 13 amino acids. The chain's CDR3 is CASSLDSNQPQHF. For the CDR3, the DNA is TGTGCCAGCAGCTTAGATAGCAATCAGCCCCAGCATTTT.

V gene TRBV20-1 combines with J gene TRBJ2-7; a possible D gene is TRBD1 (5 bases). CDR1 is DFQATT and CDR2 is SNEGSKA in the germline V gene (reference sequence). V was trimmed by 7 bases and J by 3 bases, leaving 10 bases between them. The length of the CDR3 is 11 residues. The DNA for the CDR3 is TGCAGTGTAGACAGAGGCTACGAGCAGTACTTC. This translates into CSVDRGYEQYF.

CDR3: CASSYQGNTEAFF. CDR3 DNA sequence: TGTGCCAGCAGCTATCAAGGAAACACTGAAGCTTTCTTT. The chain joins TRBV11-3 to TRBJ1-1; the D is unclear. CDR1 and CDR2 (germline): SGHNT, YENEEA. The CDR3 extends over 13 amino acids. V was clipped by 4 bases and J by 2 bases, with 8 bases between them. Full variable domain (rest looked up from reference TRBV11-3 and TRBJ1-1): EAGVVQSPRYKIIEKKQPVAFWCNPISGHNTLYWYLQNLGQGPELLIRYENEEAVDDSQLPKDRFSAERLKGVDSTLKIQPAELGDSAVYLCASSYQGNTEAFFGQGTRLTVV.

This rearrangement joins TRBV25-1 to TRBJ2-7; D gene unclear. Germline V lookup: CDR1 MGHDK, CDR2 SYGVNS. Trimming stripped 0 bases from V and 0 bases from J, with 9 bases between. The CDR3 is made up of 15 amino acids. DNA for the CDR3: TGTGCCAGCAGTGAATATAATGCTCCCTCCTACGAGCAGTACTTC. This translates into CASSEYNAPSYEQYF.

V and J are TRBV11-3 and TRBJ2-6, with 8 positions matching TRBD2. Germline V gene sequence: CDR1 SGHNT, CDR2 YENEEA. This CDR3 comprises 18 residues. V lost 1 base to trimming and J lost 2 bases; unmatched junction nucleotides: 7. CDR3 DNA: TGTGCCAGCAGCTTAGGCCCGGGACTAGAGGCTGGGGCCAACGTCCTGACTTTC. It specifies CASSLGPGLEAGANVLTF.

J is TRBJ1-1 and V is TRBV19, with 8 bases identical to TRBD1. Germline CDR1 and CDR2: LNHDA and SQIVND (reference sequence). The CDR3 extends over 14 amino acids. V shed 4 bases and J 1 base; nucleotides not matched to a gene: 2. CDR3 bases: TGTGCCAGTAGTACCGGGACAGGGAACACTGAAGCTTTCTTT. This encodes CASSTGTGNTEAFF.

This chain connects TRBV2 to TRBJ1-4, with a tentative D call TRBD1 (5 bases). The germline gives CDR1 SNHLY, CDR2 FYNNEI. V gave up 8 bases and J gave up 11 bases, with 21 bases separating them. The CDR3 consists of 14 residues. CDR3 residues: CASYSPTSRGKLFF. CDR3 sequence (DNA): TGTGCCAGCTATAGTCCTACCAGCCGGGGGAAACTGTTTTTT.

This clone was seen just once. The rearrangement joins TRBV5-4 to TRBJ2-2, with D possibly matching TRBD1 (5 bases). The V end lost 0 bases, the J end lost 0 bases, and 9 bases lay between the germline ends. The CDR3 extends over 16 amino acids. CDR1 is SGHNT and CDR2 is YYREEE in the germline V gene (reference sequence). This CDR3 is CASSLASRANTGELFF. CDR3 bases: TGTGCCAGCAGCTTGGCCTCCAGGGCGAACACCGGGGAGCTGTTTTTT.

The chain has TRBV7-9 and TRBJ1-5; 10 bases match TRBD1. From germline, CDR1 is SEHNR and CDR2 FQNEAQ (reference sequence). J lost 4 bases, V lost 5 bases, and 11 bases had no gene match. This CDR3 is built from 17 residues. The CDR3 bases are TGTGCCAGCAGCCTACTGCGGACAGGGGGGACAAATCAGCCCCAGCATTTT. It specifies CASSLLRTGGTNQPQHF.

The chain employs TRBV2 and TRBJ2-7; TRBD1 aligns across 12 bases. Per the germline V gene, CDR1 is SNHLY and CDR2 is FYNNEI. This CDR3 has 12 residues. The V segment lost 7 bases and the J segment 9 bases; nucleotides outside the gene matches: 4. CDR3 sequence reads: CASIGTGGSQYF. The CDR3 region has the DNA TGTGCCAGCATCGGGACAGGGGGCTCGCAGTACTTC.

This clone came up a few times. The CDR3 DNA is TGTGCCAGCAGTTTAAGGGGGAGGGCAGGAGCGTTCGAGCAGTACTTC. This codes for CASSLRGRAGAFEQYF. V and J are TRBV28 and TRBJ2-7, with D possibly TRBD2 on 7 matching bases. Germline loops: CDR1 MDHEN, CDR2 SYDVKM. This CDR3 comprises 16 residues. The germline V and J ends were trimmed by 2 bases and 6 bases, with 20 bases remaining between them.

The chain combines TRBV7-2 with TRBJ1-3, with D unclear. The CDR3 is 15 residues long. Per germline, CDR1 SGHTA and CDR2 FQGNSA. Trimming left V 1 base short and J 5 bases short, with 12 bases between. The CDR3 region has the DNA TGTGCCAGCAGCTTAGAGTATTCTCGGAGAAACACCATATATTTT. Translated, it gives CASSLEYSRRNTIYF.

This clone has a single count. The chain is built from TRBV28 and TRBJ1-1; no reliable D call. The CDR3 loop spans 11 amino acids. Germline V lookup: CDR1 MDHEN, CDR2 SYDVKM. V lost 5 bases, J lost 5 bases, and 6 bases lay in between. The CDR3 here is CASSPQTEAFF. The CDR3 DNA reads as TGTGCCAGCAGTCCCCAGACTGAAGCTTTCTTT.

V gene TRBV7-2 combines with J gene TRBJ1-6, with 9 nucleotides matching TRBD1. Germline values: CDR1 SGHTA, CDR2 FQGNSA. The CDR3 is 15 residues long. V shed 0 bases and J 8 bases; nucleotides not matched to a gene: 2. The CDR3 coding sequence is TGTGCCAGCAGCTTAGCGACAGGGGGTTATTCACCCCTCCACTTT. Translation gives CASSLATGGYSPLHF.

The J gene is TRBJ2-1, the V gene TRBV29-1, with unresolved D. Trimming removed 7 bases from V and 0 bases from J, with 4 bases in between. Germline CDR1 reads SQVTM; CDR2 reads ANQGSEA. CDR3 length: 11 amino acids. The CDR3 reads CSAGSYNEQFF. CDR3 DNA: TGCAGCGCCGGCTCCTACAATGAGCAGTTCTTC.

This clone was recorded once. The chain is built from TRBV5-6 and TRBJ2-1, with 12 positions matching TRBD2. Germline V CDR1 and CDR2: SGHDT, YYEEEE. The ends lost 0 bases at V and 5 bases at J; junction bases unmatched: 6. CDR3 length equals 17 residues. CDR3 loop: CASSLVTSGGRDNEQFF. The CDR3 nucleotides are TGTGCCAGCAGCTTGGTCACTAGCGGGGGGAGGGACAATGAGCAGTTCTTC.

This clone was counted a single time. This chain connects TRBV6-5 to TRBJ1-2; no clear D gene. This CDR3 comprises 14 residues. Trimming took off 0 bases at V and 7 bases at J, with 12 bases between the two ends. Germline CDR1 reads MNHEY; CDR2 reads SVGAGI. CDR3 amino acids: CASSYSIGTGGYTF. CDR3 in DNA: TGTGCCAGCAGTTACTCGATAGGTACGGGTGGCTACACCTTC.

This clone was recorded once. J is TRBJ2-3 and V is TRBV30; tentative D call: TRBD2 (6 bases). The germline V gene encodes CDR1 GTSNPN and CDR2 SVGIG (reference sequence). V lost 0 bases, J lost 2 bases, and 9 bases lay in between. There are 14 residues in the CDR3. CDR3 sequence (DNA): TGTGCCTGGAGTGTAGGAGGGACCACAGATACGCAGTATTTT. Translation: CAWSVGGTTDTQYF.

The rearrangement uses TRBV28 and TRBJ1-2; the match to TRBD1 covers 7 bases. Germline assignment: CDR1 MDHEN and CDR2 SYDVKM. With V trimmed by 9 bases and J by 1 base, 8 bases remained unmatched. This CDR3 region has 14 residues. The DNA of the CDR3 is TGTGCCAGTACCTCCGGACAGGATAACTATGGCTACACCTTC. Its translation: CASTSGQDNYGYTF.

J is TRBJ2-2 and V is TRBV2; no reliable D call. The CDR3 totals 14 residues. Germline CDR1 reads SNHLY; CDR2 reads FYNNEI. Trimming shortened V by 7 bases and J by 0 bases, and 9 bases separated the two germline ends. The CDR3 DNA sequence: TGTGCCAGCACCCGGAGCTCGAACACCGGGGAGCTGTTTTTT. Protein product: CASTRSSNTGELFF.

V is TRBV2 and J is TRBJ1-2; 9 positions agree with TRBD1. The CDR3 runs to 16 residues. J lost 6 bases, V lost 1 base, and 9 bases had no gene match. In germline, CDR1 is SNHLY, CDR2 FYNNEI. CDR3 nucleotides: TGTGCCAGCAGTGAAGGGGCCCTAACAGGGGGCGATGGCTACACCTTC. Translating gives CASSEGALTGGDGYTF.

For this clone: At one of its ends the junction is not consistent with the germline gene, which may arise from a read error. The V and J genes are TRBV7-7 and TRBJ2-1; D unresolved. Germline V lookup: CDR1 SSHAT, CDR2 FNYEAQ (reference sequence). This CDR3 has 13 residues. Written as DNA, the CDR3 is TGTGCTAGCAGCTTGGACGCCTACAATGAGCAGTTCTTC. Translated, it gives CASSLDAYNEQFF. Together with reference TRBV7-7 and TRBJ2-1, the CDR3 gives the full variable domain: GAGVSQSPRYKVTKRGQDVTLRCDPISSHATLYWYQQALGQGPEFLTYFNYEAQPDKSGLPSDRFSAERPEGSISTLTIQRTEQRDSAMYRCASSLDAYNEQFFGPGTRLTVL.

V and J are TRBV2 and TRBJ2-6; D not certain. This CDR3 is built from 14 residues. V was shortened by 8 bases and J by 2 bases, with 10 bases between the two germline ends. CDR1 and CDR2 from the germline V gene are SNHLY and FYNNEI. The CDR3, as DNA: TGTGCCAGCCTCTTAGAGGCTGGGGCCAACGTCCTGACTTTC. It is translated as CASLLEAGANVLTF.

This clone was detected only a few times. This chain uses TRBV4-3 with TRBJ1-3; weak D call: TRBD1 (5 bases). This CDR3 is built from 15 residues. The germline V gene has CDR1 LGHNA and CDR2 YSLEER. V lost 0 bases to trimming and J lost 4 bases, with 10 bases between them. The chain's CDR3 is CASSQDQGGGNTIYF. The DNA of the CDR3 is TGCGCCAGCAGCCAAGATCAGGGAGGCGGAAACACCATATATTTT.